The next 8 T cell receptor beta chains were all read from a single sample in a study of cytomegalovirus exposure and HLA in healthy donors. A multiplex PCR was run with 60 Vbeta primers and 13 Jbeta primers. Assay: immunoSEQ multiplex PCR; the TCRdb copy retains only in-frame clones and omits some. Among roughly 230,000 clones listed, over 90% were seen once. Specimen: PBMCs. All receptors come from a girl aged 2-10 years in good health and CMV-seronegative.

This sequence joins TRBV9 and TRBJ2-3; TRBD2 agrees at 10 bases. CDR3 length: 17 residues. Per the germline V gene, CDR1 is SGDLS and CDR2 is YYNGEE. The trim removed 1 base at V and 0 bases at J, leaving 5 bases unmatched. CDR3: CASSVRASGGSTDTQYF. CDR3 nucleotide sequence: TGTGCCAGCAGCGTAAGGGCTAGCGGGGGTAGCACAGATACGCAGTATTTT.

This sequence joins TRBV28 and TRBJ1-3; D is unresolved. CDR1 is MDHEN and CDR2 is SYDVKM in the germline V gene. Trimming removed 6 bases at V and 0 bases at J, with 12 bases between. The CDR3 has 15 residues. CDR3 in amino acids: CASSSLGDSGNTIYF. Here the CDR3 DNA reads TGTGCCAGCAGCTCTCTCGGGGACTCTGGAAACACCATATATTTT.

The gene calls are TRBV14 and TRBJ1-1; D ambiguous. The V gene lost 2 bases and the J gene lost 0 bases, with 7 bases spanning the gap. Looked up from germline, CDR1 is SGHDN and CDR2 is FVKESK. The CDR3 has 14 amino acids. The CDR3 DNA reads as TGTGCCAGCAGCCAATTAACAGTGAACACTGAAGCTTTCTTT. Residues: CASSQLTVNTEAFF.

V gene TRBV6-1 combines with J gene TRBJ2-1, with TRBD2 identical over 13 bases. CDR1 is MNHNS, CDR2 SASEGT, per germline. This CDR3 has 17 residues. With V trimmed by 4 bases and J by 2 bases, 5 bases remained unmatched. This CDR3 reads CASSGLAGGAPYNEQFF. DNA for the CDR3: TGTGCCAGCAGTGGACTAGCGGGAGGTGCTCCCTACAATGAGCAGTTCTTC.

This chain links TRBV19 with TRBJ2-2, with 8 bases that match TRBD1. V gave up 5 bases and J gave up 7 bases; unmatched junction bases: 6. Germline V gene data show CDR1 as LNHDA and CDR2 as SQIVND (reference sequence). The CDR3 sequence is 14 residues long. CDR3 residues: CASSGQGGSGELFF. The CDR3 region has the DNA TGTGCCAGTAGTGGACAGGGAGGTAGCGGGGAGCTGTTTTTT.

This chain joins TRBV28 and TRBJ2-2; TRBD2 might be the D (6 bases). The germline V and J ends were trimmed by 8 bases and 3 bases, with 19 bases remaining between them. The length of the CDR3 is 16 residues. Germline lookup yields CDR1 MDHEN and CDR2 SYDVKM. The CDR3 protein is CASSRERRDHTGELFF. The CDR3 DNA reads TGTGCCAGCTCTAGGGAGCGGCGGGATCACACCGGGGAGCTGTTTTTT.

The genes are TRBV6-6 and TRBJ2-2; D unclear. CDR3 size: 12 residues. Germline V gene sequence: CDR1 MNHNY, CDR2 SVGAGI (reference sequence). The V end lost 8 bases, the J end lost 6 bases, and 10 bases lay between the germline ends. The CDR3 spells CASLTTAGELFF. In DNA, the CDR3 is TGTGCCAGCCTAACGACTGCCGGGGAGCTGTTTTTT.

The rearrangement links TRBV4-2 to TRBJ2-6; 9 positions match TRBD1. V was pared by 0 bases and J by 1 base, with 7 bases of the junction left unmatched. The CDR3 is made up of 19 amino acids. Germline V gene lookup returns CDR1 LGHNA and CDR2 YNFKEQ. The CDR3 bases are TGTGCCAGCAGCCAAGATGGACAGGGGTCATGGTCTGGGGCCAACGTCCTGACTTTC. This gives the protein CASSQDGQGSWSGANVLTF.